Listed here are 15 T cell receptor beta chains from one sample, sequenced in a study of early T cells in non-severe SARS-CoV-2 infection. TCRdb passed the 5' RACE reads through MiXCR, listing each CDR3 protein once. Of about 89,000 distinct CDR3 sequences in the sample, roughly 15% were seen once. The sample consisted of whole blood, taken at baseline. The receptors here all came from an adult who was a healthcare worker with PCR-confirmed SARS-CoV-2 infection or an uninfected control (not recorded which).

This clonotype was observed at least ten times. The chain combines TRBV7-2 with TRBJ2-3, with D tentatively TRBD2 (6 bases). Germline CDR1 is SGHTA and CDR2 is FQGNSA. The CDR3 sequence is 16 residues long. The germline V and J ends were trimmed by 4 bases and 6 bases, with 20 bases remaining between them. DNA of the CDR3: TGTGCCAGCAGCTCCGACCGGTTACTAGCAGCGGATACGCAGTATTTT. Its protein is CASSSDRLLAADTQYF.

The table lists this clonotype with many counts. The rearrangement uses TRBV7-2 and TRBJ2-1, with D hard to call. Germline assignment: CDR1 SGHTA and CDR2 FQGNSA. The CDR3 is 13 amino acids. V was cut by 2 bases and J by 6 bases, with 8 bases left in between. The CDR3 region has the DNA TGTGCCAGCAGCTTAAGGTTTGTCAATGAGCAGTTCTTC. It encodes CASSLRFVNEQFF. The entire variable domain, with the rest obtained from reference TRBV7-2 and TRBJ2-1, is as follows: GAGVSQSPSNKVTEKGKDVELRCDPISGHTALYWYRQSLGQGLEFLIYFQGNSAPDKSGLPSDRFSAERTGGSVSTLTIQRTQQEDSAVYLCASSLRFVNEQFFGPGTRLTVL.

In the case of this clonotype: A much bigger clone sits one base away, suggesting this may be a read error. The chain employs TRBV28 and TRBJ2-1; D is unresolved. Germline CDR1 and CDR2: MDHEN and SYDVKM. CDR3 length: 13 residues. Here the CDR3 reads CVSMGFGVSEQFF. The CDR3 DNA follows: TGTGTCAGCATGGGGTTTGGCGTTAGTGAGCAGTTCTTC.

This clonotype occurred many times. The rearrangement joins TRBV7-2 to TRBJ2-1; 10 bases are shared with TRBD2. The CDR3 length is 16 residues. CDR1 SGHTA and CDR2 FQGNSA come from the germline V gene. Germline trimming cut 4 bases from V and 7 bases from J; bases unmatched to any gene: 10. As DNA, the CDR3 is TGTGCCAGCAGCTCCCGCCTAGCGGGAGTCAAAAATGAGCAGTTCTTC. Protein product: CASSSRLAGVKNEQFF.

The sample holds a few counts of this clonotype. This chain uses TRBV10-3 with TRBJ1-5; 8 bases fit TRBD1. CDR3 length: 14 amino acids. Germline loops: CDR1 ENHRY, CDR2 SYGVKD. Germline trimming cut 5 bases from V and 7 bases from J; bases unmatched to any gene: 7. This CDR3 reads CAISRQGPKQPQHF. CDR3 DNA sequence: TGTGCCATCAGTCGACAGGGGCCAAAACAGCCCCAGCATTTT.

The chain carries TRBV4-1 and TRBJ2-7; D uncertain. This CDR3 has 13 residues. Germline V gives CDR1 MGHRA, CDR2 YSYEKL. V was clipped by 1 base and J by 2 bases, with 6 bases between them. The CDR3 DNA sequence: TGCGCCAGCAGCCAAGTTATCGCCTACGAGCAGTACTTC. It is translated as CASSQVIAYEQYF.

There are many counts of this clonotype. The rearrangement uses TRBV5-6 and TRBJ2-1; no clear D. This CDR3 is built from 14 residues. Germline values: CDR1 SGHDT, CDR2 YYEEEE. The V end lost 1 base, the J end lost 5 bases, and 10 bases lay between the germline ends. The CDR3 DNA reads TGTGCCAGCAGCTTGCTTCGAACGAACAATGAGCAGTTCTTC. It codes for CASSLLRTNNEQFF.

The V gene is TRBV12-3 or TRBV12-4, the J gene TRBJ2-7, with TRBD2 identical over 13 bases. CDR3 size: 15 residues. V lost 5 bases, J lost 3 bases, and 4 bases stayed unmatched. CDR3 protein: CASSRTSGRVYEQYF. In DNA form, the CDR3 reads TGTGCCAGCAGTCGAACTAGCGGGAGGGTCTACGAGCAGTACTTC.

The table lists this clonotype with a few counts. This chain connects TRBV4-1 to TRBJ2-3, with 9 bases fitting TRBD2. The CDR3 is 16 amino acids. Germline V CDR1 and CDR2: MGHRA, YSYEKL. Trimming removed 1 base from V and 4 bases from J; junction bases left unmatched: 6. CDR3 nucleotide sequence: TGCGCCAGCAGCCAAGGGAATAGCGGGAGCGCAGATACGCAGTATTTT. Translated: CASSQGNSGSADTQYF.

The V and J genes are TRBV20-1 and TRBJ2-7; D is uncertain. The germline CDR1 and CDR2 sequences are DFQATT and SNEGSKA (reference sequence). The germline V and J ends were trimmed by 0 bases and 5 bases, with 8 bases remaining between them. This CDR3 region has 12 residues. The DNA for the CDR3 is TGCAGTGCTAGAGATGTCTTCCACGAGCAGTACTTC. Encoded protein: CSARDVFHEQYF.

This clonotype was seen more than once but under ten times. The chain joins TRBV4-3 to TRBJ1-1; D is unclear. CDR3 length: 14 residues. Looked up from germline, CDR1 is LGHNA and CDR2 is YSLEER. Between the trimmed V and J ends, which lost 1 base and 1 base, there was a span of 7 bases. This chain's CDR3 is CASSQGWTNTEAFF. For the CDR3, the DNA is TGCGCCAGCAGCCAAGGCTGGACGAACACTGAAGCTTTCTTT.

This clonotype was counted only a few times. In DNA form, the CDR3 reads TGTGCCAGCAGCCCAAGAACCGGGAGGGGGCAAGAGACCCAGTACTTC. Translated: CASSPRTGRGQETQYF. J is TRBJ2-5 and V is TRBV11-2; 8 positions agree with TRBD2. The length of the CDR3 is 16 residues. V gave up 5 bases and J gave up 2 bases; unmatched junction bases: 10. Germline assignment: CDR1 SGHAT and CDR2 FQNNGV.

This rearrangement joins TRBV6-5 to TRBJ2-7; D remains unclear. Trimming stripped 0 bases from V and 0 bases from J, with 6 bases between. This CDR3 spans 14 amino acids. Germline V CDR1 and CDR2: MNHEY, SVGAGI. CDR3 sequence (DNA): TGTGCCAGCAGTTACTCGCGCACCTCCTACGAGCAGTACTTC. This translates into CASSYSRTSYEQYF.

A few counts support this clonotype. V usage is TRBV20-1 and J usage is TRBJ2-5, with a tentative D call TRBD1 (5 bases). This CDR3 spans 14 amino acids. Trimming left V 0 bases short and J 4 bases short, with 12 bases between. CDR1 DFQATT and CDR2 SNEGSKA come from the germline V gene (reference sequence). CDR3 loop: CSARDPRRAETQYF. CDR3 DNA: TGCAGTGCTAGAGATCCCCGCAGGGCAGAGACCCAGTACTTC.

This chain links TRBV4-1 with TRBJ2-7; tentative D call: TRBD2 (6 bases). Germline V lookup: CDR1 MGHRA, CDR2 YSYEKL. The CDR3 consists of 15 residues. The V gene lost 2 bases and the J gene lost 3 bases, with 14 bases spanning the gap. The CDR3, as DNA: TGCGCCAGCAGCCAATTTGGGCTAGCGATCTACGAGCAGTACTTC. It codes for CASSQFGLAIYEQYF.